The 11 T cell receptor beta chains given below trace back to one sample, sequenced in a study of CD8 T cells in Susac syndrome. About 0.5 to 1 ug RNA was reverse transcribed with random hexamers. TCRdb reprocessed the immunoSEQ multiplex PCR reads with MiXCR, giving one entry per CDR3 protein. Of about 300,000 distinct CDR3 sequences listed, 89% are singletons. The sequencing sample was made of CD8+ T cells from PBMCs. The receptors stem from a human donor with multiple sclerosis.

The genes are TRBV27 and TRBJ1-2; unclear D gene. Trimming took 6 bases from V and 0 from J, leaving 17 bases between them. Germline CDR1 MNHEY, CDR2 SMNVEV (reference sequence). The CDR3 has 16 residues. CDR3 loop: CASRGTILWANYGYTF. As DNA, the CDR3 is TGTGCCAGCAGGGGAACAATCCTTTGGGCTAACTATGGCTACACCTTC.

This clonotype appeared once. This chain links TRBV30 with TRBJ1-2; 12 positions match TRBD1. CDR3 size: 16 residues. Germline V lookup: CDR1 GTSNPN, CDR2 SVGIG (reference sequence). J lost 3 bases, V lost 6 bases, and 11 bases had no gene match. The CDR3 protein is CACSLGTGGLDYGYTF. The CDR3 DNA follows: TGTGCCTGTTCATTAGGGACAGGGGGCTTGGACTATGGCTACACCTTC. Based on the CDR3 plus reference TRBV30 and TRBJ1-2, the full variable domain is SQTIHQWPATLVQPVGSPLSLECTVEGTSNPNLYWYRQAAGRGLQLLFYSVGIGQISSEVPQNLSASRPQDRQFILSSKKLLLSDSGFYLCACSLGTGGLDYGYTFGSGTRLTVV.

V usage is TRBV4-1 and J usage is TRBJ2-2, with TRBD1 identical over 10 bases. Germline V lookup: CDR1 MGHRA, CDR2 YSYEKL. V shed 0 bases, J shed 5 bases, and the junction held 12 bases outside the gene matches. The length of the CDR3 is 19 residues. This CDR3 is CASSQEGVATGGPTGELFF. Here the CDR3 DNA reads TGCGCCAGCAGCCAAGAGGGGGTTGCGACAGGGGGCCCGACCGGGGAGCTGTTTTTT.

The rearrangement uses TRBV7-9 and TRBJ2-1; 9 positions agree with TRBD2. Germline V lookup: CDR1 SEHNR, CDR2 FQNEAQ (reference sequence). The V segment lost 6 bases and the J segment 4 bases; nucleotides outside the gene matches: 4. This CDR3 comprises 14 residues. CDR3 DNA: TGTGCCAGCAGAAGCGGGAGGCTATACAATGAGCAGTTCTTC. Translation gives CASRSGRLYNEQFF.

This clonotype appeared once. The chain carries TRBV2 and TRBJ1-5; D is ambiguous. In germline, CDR1 is SNHLY, CDR2 FYNNEI. CDR3 length: 16 amino acids. V lost 0 bases and J lost 2, with 11 bases in between. The CDR3 reads CASSEALRYGNQPQHF. DNA for the CDR3: TGTGCCAGCAGTGAAGCGCTTCGGTATGGCAATCAGCCCCAGCATTTT.

The chain joins TRBV7-9 to TRBJ2-3, with TRBD2 matching over 7 bases. V shed 1 base and J 1 base; nucleotides not matched to a gene: 2. The CDR3 length is 15 residues. Germline CDR1 reads SEHNR; CDR2 reads FQNEAQ (reference sequence). The CDR3 coding sequence is TGTGCCAGCAGCTTAGAAACTAGCGGCACAGATACGCAGTATTTT. It is translated as CASSLETSGTDTQYF.

The rearrangement joins TRBV4-1 to TRBJ2-5; no reliable D call. This CDR3 is 13 amino acids long. V gave up 1 base and J gave up 7 bases, with 10 bases separating them. CDR1 MGHRA and CDR2 YSYEKL come from the germline V gene. The CDR3 DNA sequence: TGCGCCAGCAGCCAAGTGGATGTCGGGACCCAGTACTTC. Encoded protein: CASSQVDVGTQYF.

This chain uses TRBV28 with TRBJ2-1; D might be TRBD1 or TRBD2, each matching 5 bases. With 8 bases removed from V and 8 bases from J, the gap between germline ends came to 13 bases. Germline V gene data show CDR1 as MDHEN and CDR2 as SYDVKM. The length of the CDR3 is 12 residues. Here the CDR3 DNA reads TGTGCCAGCGGATTACTAGGGGATGAGCAGTTCTTC. This translates into CASGLLGDEQFF. The full variable domain, rest sourced from reference TRBV28 and TRBJ2-1, is DVKVTQSSRYLVKRTGEKVFLECVQDMDHENMFWYRQDPGLGLRLIYFSYDVKMKEKGDIPEGYSVSREKKERFSLILESASTNQTSMYLCASGLLGDEQFFGPGTRLTVL.

CDR3 sequence: CASSWGPDTQYF. The CDR3 DNA reads TGTGCCAGCAGCTGGGGCCCAGATACGCAGTATTTT. The gene calls are TRBV5-4 and TRBJ2-3; D might be TRBD1 (5 bases). Trimming shortened V by 3 bases and J by 4 bases, and 6 bases separated the two germline ends. Looked up from germline, CDR1 is SGHNT and CDR2 is YYREEE (reference sequence). CDR3 size: 12 residues.

This chain uses TRBV7-9 with TRBJ2-1, with 9 bases matching TRBD2. The trim removed 6 bases at V and 5 bases at J, leaving 5 bases unmatched. CDR3 length equals 14 residues. The germline gives CDR1 SEHNR, CDR2 FQNEAQ (reference sequence). CDR3 protein: CASSRREGHNEQFF. CDR3 bases: TGTGCCAGCAGTCGGCGGGAGGGACACAATGAGCAGTTCTTC.

This clonotype was picked up one time. This chain uses TRBV2 with TRBJ2-4; D gene ambiguous. The length of the CDR3 is 14 residues. V was trimmed by 0 bases and J by 6 bases, leaving 9 bases between them. From germline, CDR1 is SNHLY and CDR2 FYNNEI. CDR3 DNA: TGTGCCAGCAGTGAAGCAGGGCTCCTAAACATTCAGTACTTC. Its translation is CASSEAGLLNIQYF.